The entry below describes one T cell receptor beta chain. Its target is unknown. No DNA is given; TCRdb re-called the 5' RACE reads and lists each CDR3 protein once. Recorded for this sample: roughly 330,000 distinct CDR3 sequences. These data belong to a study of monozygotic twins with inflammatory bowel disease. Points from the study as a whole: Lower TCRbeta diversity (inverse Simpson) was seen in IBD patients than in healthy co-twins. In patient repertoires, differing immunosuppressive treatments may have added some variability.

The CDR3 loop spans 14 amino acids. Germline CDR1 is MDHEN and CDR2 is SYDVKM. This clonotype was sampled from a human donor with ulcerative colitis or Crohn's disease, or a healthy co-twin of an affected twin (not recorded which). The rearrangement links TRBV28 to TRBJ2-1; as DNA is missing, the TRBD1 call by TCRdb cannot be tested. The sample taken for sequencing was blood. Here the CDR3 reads CASRRQGGGNEQFF.